A single sample is the source of the 12 T cell receptor beta chains below, sequenced in a study of CD8 T cells in ankylosing spondylitis. One entry per CDR3 protein results from TCRdb running MiXCR on the 5' RACE reads. The sample yields hundreds of thousands of distinct CDR3 sequences, approximately 20% seen once. Sequenced sample: blood, either unsorted or a sorted T cell fraction (not recorded which). The receptors here all came from a male donor with ankylosing spondylitis or in good health (not recorded which).

This clonotype appeared a few times. The chain has TRBV7-9 and TRBJ2-7; 9 bases agree with TRBD1. This CDR3 spans 13 amino acids. Unmatched junction bases numbered 6, after V lost 6 bases and J lost 6 bases. Per germline, CDR1 SEHNR and CDR2 FQNEAQ (reference sequence). CDR3 protein: CASRDQTGGEQYF. The CDR3 bases are TGTGCCAGCAGAGACCAGACAGGGGGCGAGCAGTACTTC.

This clonotype was recorded a few times. The chain has TRBV10-3 and TRBJ1-1, with unresolved D. The V end was cut by 6 bases, the J end by 0 bases, with 8 bases between. This CDR3 has 13 residues. CDR1 and CDR2 (germline): ENHRY, SYGVKD. The CDR3 spells CAISPVLNTEAFF. The CDR3 DNA reads TGTGCCATCAGCCCAGTCCTGAACACTGAAGCTTTCTTT.

This chain connects TRBV11-1 to TRBJ2-7, with TRBD1 matching over 7 bases. V shed 5 bases, J shed 6 bases, and the junction held 10 bases outside the gene matches. This CDR3 is 14 amino acids long. In germline, CDR1 is SGHAT, CDR2 FQDESV (reference sequence). For the CDR3, the DNA is TGTGCCAGCAGCCCTAATCGACAGGGTAGCGAGCAGTACTTC. Amino acids: CASSPNRQGSEQYF.

This chain uses TRBV7-9 with TRBJ1-1; D gene ambiguous. The CDR3 totals 12 residues. Germline-derived CDR1 and CDR2 are SEHNR and FQNEAQ (reference sequence). Trimming stripped 2 bases from V and 6 bases from J, with 7 bases between. The CDR3 DNA follows: TGTGCCAGCAGCTTACGGGTCCCTGAAGCTTTCTTT. It yields the protein CASSLRVPEAFF. Full variable domain (outside the CDR3, taken from reference TRBV7-9 and TRBJ1-1): DTGVSQNPRHKITKRGQNVTFRCDPISEHNRLYWYRQTLGQGPEFLTYFQNEAQLEKSRLLSDRFSAERPKGSFSTLEIQRTEQGDSAMYLCASSLRVPEAFFGQGTRLTVV.

The chain joins TRBV7-9 to TRBJ2-1, with TRBD2 as a possible D gene (6 bases). From germline, CDR1 is SEHNR and CDR2 FQNEAQ (reference sequence). V gave up 0 bases and J gave up 7 bases, with 13 bases separating them. CDR3 length equals 15 residues. In nucleotides, the CDR3 is TGTGCCAGCAGCTTAGCCGCGGGAATTAAGAATGAGCAGTTCTTC. Its protein is CASSLAAGIKNEQFF.

This clonotype was observed a few times. This rearrangement joins TRBV6-1 to TRBJ2-5; the D gene is possibly TRBD1 (6 bases). V was cut by 5 bases and J by 5 bases, with 12 bases left in between. CDR3 length: 13 residues. Germline assignment: CDR1 MNHNS and CDR2 SASEGT. The DNA of the CDR3 is TGTGCCAGCAGTACGGCTAGGGGGGAGACCCAGTACTTC. It codes for CASSTARGETQYF.

The rearrangement joins TRBV7-2 to TRBJ2-2, with D possibly being TRBD1 (6 bases). V shed 2 bases and J shed 4 bases, with 14 bases lying between them. Per germline, CDR1 SGHTA and CDR2 FQGNSA. There are 16 residues in the CDR3. In DNA form, the CDR3 reads TGTGCCAGCAGCTTATCCGGCAGGGGCGTCACCGGGGAGCTGTTTTTT. The encoded protein is CASSLSGRGVTGELFF. Filled out from reference TRBV7-2 and TRBJ2-2, the complete variable domain reads GAGVSQSPSNKVTEKGKDVELRCDPISGHTALYWYRQSLGQGLEFLIYFQGNSAPDKSGLPSDRFSAERTGGSVSTLTIQRTQQEDSAVYLCASSLSGRGVTGELFFGEGSRLTVL.

This clonotype was seen only a few times. The chain joins TRBV12-3 or TRBV12-4 to TRBJ2-4, with 9 bases aligning to TRBD1. This CDR3 contains 15 residues. V dropped 5 bases and J dropped 4; count of bases not matched to a gene: 6. The CDR3 DNA sequence: TGTGCCAGCAGTGCGGGACAGGGTACGAAAAACATTCAGTACTTC. This sequence encodes CASSAGQGTKNIQYF.

V and J are TRBV28 and TRBJ2-7; D perhaps matches TRBD1 (6 bases). Trimming took 4 bases from V and 7 from J, leaving 20 bases between them. Germline V CDR1 and CDR2: MDHEN, SYDVKM. The CDR3 runs to 15 residues. Here the CDR3 reads CASSWPGVQGQEQYF. CDR3 bases: TGTGCCAGCAGTTGGCCCGGGGTTCAGGGGCAAGAGCAGTACTTC.

This clonotype was observed a handful of times. The chain couples TRBV27 to TRBJ1-6; a weak D match, TRBD1 (5 bases). CDR3 length equals 13 residues. Germline assignment: CDR1 MNHEY and CDR2 SMNVEV (reference sequence). The germline V and J ends were trimmed by 2 bases and 8 bases, with 7 bases remaining between them. The DNA for the CDR3 is TGTGCCAGCAGTTTAGGGGGGTATTCACCCCTCCACTTT. It yields the protein CASSLGGYSPLHF.

The genes are TRBV6-1 and TRBJ2-7, with TRBD1 matching 8 bases. The germline V gene encodes CDR1 MNHNS and CDR2 SASEGT. The junction had 9 bases not matched to a gene; V was cut back by 6 bases and J by 2 bases. The CDR3 consists of 15 residues. In DNA, the CDR3 is TGTGCCAGCAGCCTGGACAGGGCGGGGACCTACGAGCAGTACTTC. Protein product: CASSLDRAGTYEQYF.

This clonotype showed up just a few times. The V gene is TRBV20-1, the J gene TRBJ2-7; possibly TRBD1 for D (6 bases). CDR3 size: 14 residues. V dropped 5 bases and J dropped 2 bases, with 16 bases sitting between them. CDR1 DFQATT and CDR2 SNEGSKA come from the germline V gene (reference sequence). CDR3 nucleotides: TGCAGTGCTTGGGGGCGCCAGGGAACCTACGAGCAGTACTTC. Protein: CSAWGRQGTYEQYF.